One and the same sample provided the 8 T cell receptor beta chains below, sequenced in a study of blood T cell repertoires in COVID-19. The assay was immunoSEQ multiplex PCR, and TCRdb's table has in-frame clones only and misses some. Of roughly 250,000 clones listed, around 89% are singletons. The specimen sequenced was peripheral blood. These receptors were collected from a man between 25 and 39 years old with acute or convalescent COVID-19.

This clone was observed a few times. The V gene is TRBV3-1 (or the pseudogene TRBV3-2), the J gene TRBJ2-7; 9 positions agree with TRBD1. The length of the CDR3 is 16 residues. Trimming at V came to 2 bases and at J to 5 bases, leaving 10 bases not matched to a gene. Germline V lookup: CDR1 LGHDT, CDR2 YNNKEL (reference sequence). CDR3 amino acids: CASSQLLGTGYNEQYF. CDR3 nucleotides: TGTGCCAGCAGCCAACTGCTCGGGACAGGGTATAACGAGCAGTACTTC.

The chain carries TRBV28 and TRBJ2-4; 7 bases line up with TRBD2. Germline assignment: CDR1 MDHEN and CDR2 SYDVKM. This CDR3 contains 14 residues. V lost 5 bases and J lost 4; bases outside the gene matches: 5. Here the CDR3 DNA reads TGTGCCAGCAGTCTTGCGGGAGTGAAAAACATTCAGTACTTC. As protein: CASSLAGVKNIQYF.

The chain uses TRBV6-5 and TRBJ2-7; tentatively, D is TRBD1 (6 bases). CDR1 is MNHEY and CDR2 is SVGAGI in the germline V gene. V was clipped by 6 bases and J by 5 bases, with 11 bases between them. The CDR3 contains 12 residues. CDR3 residues: CASSQQGHEQYF. CDR3 sequence (DNA): TGTGCCAGCAGCCAACAGGGCCACGAGCAGTACTTC.

The chain combines TRBV11-3 with TRBJ2-3; D gene uncertain. V lost 4 bases to trimming and J lost 4 bases, with 12 bases between them. Germline V CDR1 and CDR2: SGHNT, YENEEA. The CDR3 totals 14 residues. The CDR3 loop reads CASSSETGADTQYF. DNA of the CDR3: TGTGCCAGCAGCTCCGAGACTGGTGCAGATACGCAGTATTTT.

The rearrangement joins TRBV4-1 to TRBJ1-2; a weak D match, TRBD1 (5 bases). V was clipped by 4 bases and J by 8 bases, with 11 bases between them. Germline CDR1 reads MGHRA; CDR2 reads YSYEKL. CDR3 length: 12 amino acids. CDR3 amino acids: CASSRAGYGYTF. CDR3 bases: TGCGCCAGCAGCCGGGCAGGGTACGGCTACACCTTC.

The chain combines TRBV5-1 with TRBJ2-1, with 10 bases identical to TRBD2. CDR1 is SGHRS, CDR2 YFSETQ, per germline. V trimming: 2 bases; J trimming: 3 bases; junction bases outside the gene matches: 5. CDR3 length equals 16 residues. The CDR3 here is CASSLGLAAIYNEQFF. As DNA, the CDR3 is TGCGCCAGCAGCTTAGGACTAGCGGCTATCTACAATGAGCAGTTCTTC.

This chain connects TRBV11-2 to TRBJ1-1; TRBD1 matches at 10 bases. The CDR3 loop spans 16 amino acids. Per the germline V gene, CDR1 is SGHAT and CDR2 is FQNNGV. The trim removed 1 base at V and 3 bases at J, leaving 5 bases unmatched. In nucleotides, the CDR3 is TGTGCCAGCAGCTTAGCGACAGGGGGCAGGTACACTGAAGCTTTCTTT. This gives the protein CASSLATGGRYTEAFF.

The chain uses TRBV4-1 and TRBJ1-1; perhaps TRBD1 as D (6 bases). The V end was cut by 2 bases, the J end by 5 bases, with 9 bases between. CDR3 length equals 13 residues. Germline values: CDR1 MGHRA, CDR2 YSYEKL. The CDR3 region has the DNA TGCGCCAGCAGCCAACGAGGGGGTACTGAAGCTTTCTTT. Encoded protein: CASSQRGGTEAFF.